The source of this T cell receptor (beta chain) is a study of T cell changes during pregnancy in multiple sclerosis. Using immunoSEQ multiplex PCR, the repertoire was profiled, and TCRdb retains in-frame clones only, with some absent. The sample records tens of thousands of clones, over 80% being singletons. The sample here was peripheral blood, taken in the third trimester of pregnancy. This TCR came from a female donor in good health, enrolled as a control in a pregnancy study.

CDR3 amino acids: CASKNTGTGNLVTDTQYF. CDR3 nucleotides: TGTGCCAGCAAAAATACCGGGACAGGGAATTTGGTCACAGATACGCAGTATTTT. The chain employs TRBV21-1 and TRBJ2-3; the tabulated D call, TRBD1, remains unverified against the DNA. TRBV21-1 is noted as a pseudogene. The CDR3 extends over 18 amino acids.